The present T cell receptor (beta chain) was sequenced within a study of CD8 T cells in Susac syndrome. Study-wide findings and caveats: It was acknowledged in the study that the number of individuals who were included in its TCR sequencing and HLA analysis was relatively small.

Sequencing of TCR beta was performed on blood CD8+ T cells and on blood CD4+ T cells. Negative isolation was used for CD8+ and CD4+ T cells, and FACS enrichment was applied to TEMRA cells. Regarding this clonotype: Its antigen is not identified.

The germline gives CDR1 DFQATT, CDR2 SNEGSKA (reference sequence). V was trimmed by 3 bases and J by 3 bases, leaving 27 bases between them. The CDR3 consists of 18 residues. After extraction with the RNeasy kit, about 0.5 to 1 ug of the RNA was reverse transcribed using random hexamers. TCR beta CDR3 was amplified by immunoSEQ multiplex PCR. This amplification extended across 54 Vbeta and 13 Jbeta segments. TCRdb called the immunoSEQ multiplex PCR reads again in MiXCR, with one record for every CDR3 protein. This sample has 250,000 to 300,000 distinct CDR3 sequences, with approximately 85% found just once.

The receptor was isolated from a human donor with multiple sclerosis. Input material: CD8+ T cells from PBMCs. This chain joins TRBV20-1 and TRBJ2-7; D perhaps matches TRBD2 (5 bases). In nucleotides, the CDR3 is TGCAGTGCTAGGGGAGTGTTTTCCGAGAGAGGGAGTGGCTACGAGCAGTACTTC. It specifies CSARGVFSERGSGYEQYF.